Listed below are T cell receptor beta chains from one sample, sequenced in a study of regulatory T cells in long-lasting Graves disease. TCRdb passed the multiplex PCR reads through MiXCR, listing each CDR3 protein once. The sample consists of approximately 470,000 distinct CDR3 sequences, about a fifth of them appearing once. Here the sequenced sample was peripheral blood mononuclear cells (PBMCs), taken when the disease was refractory, from a patient treated with antithyroid drugs. The receptors shown here come from a female donor with Graves disease. Each CDR3 is given with its conserved first and last residue. Clone size is stated in some rows and not others, as once, few, many or a class when expanded.

v_call	clone_size	cdr3_aa
TRBV7-9	once	CASSLAVPGELFF
TRBV4-1	once	CASSQAGHSTGIAKNIQYF
TRBV6-2/TRBV6-3	NA	CASSYFLGPGSDSPLHF
TRBV3-1	many	CASSPHARPYEQYF
TRBV29-1	many	CSVGPGGDQETQYF
TRBV7-2	once	CASSDPQQGVSTDTQYF
TRBV7-9	NA	CASIGETGAEQYF
TRBV7-2	NA	CASSLAGGRLASEQYF
TRBV20-1	many	CSASLAGSKAFF
TRBV7-8	once	CASSLNKGPGNYGYTF
TRBV18	NA	CASSPIPGTGTTYEQYF
TRBV29-1	many	CSVDPRDTDGYTF
TRBV28	few	CASSETSHEQFF
TRBV6-5	once	CASSYNRAYQETQYF
TRBV5-1	NA	CASRGQGRWETQYF
TRBV20-1	many	CSARAGGRYEQYF
TRBV28	many	CASSLLSSGANVLTF
TRBV6-2/TRBV6-3	few	CASRDRGGTSGTYEQYF
TRBV2	NA	CASRAGTSGRGGRTGELFF
TRBV13	many	CASSLAGLANYGYTF
TRBV27	many	CASSTTSGSSYEQYF
TRBV27	many	CASSFGGSAEAFF
TRBV7-6	NA	CASRSVEGFTGELFF
TRBV3-1	few	CASSIQPGTRKGPYSNQPQHF
TRBV15	NA	CATSDSSGNTIYF
TRBV5-6	NA	CASSSPGRLNEQYF
TRBV20-1	many	CSATMWPYQETQYF
TRBV11-3	few	CASSPDSSYNEQFF
TRBV12-3/TRBV12-4	NA	CASSLTIRENSPLHF
TRBV6-1	NA	CASSEGRILRRTGELFF
TRBV28	many	CASTNRGGNQPQHF
TRBV5-1	few	CASSSTTGGSEAFF
TRBV15	many	CATSGSGTSYEQYF
TRBV28	many	CASSWNQAGNTIYF
TRBV7-7	few	CASSPGTSPGHEQYF
TRBV11-2	many	CASSPGLAGQETQYF
TRBV20-1	many	CSGSGQGPYEQYF
TRBV20-1	NA	CSASGPGELFF
TRBV28	many	CASSLPPQEYSNQPQHF
TRBV20-1	NA	CSARAPGQAPYEQYF
TRBV6-1	NA	CASSPFRQGQSTF
TRBV28	many	CASSVRGGGYQPQHF
TRBV6-1	NA	CASRPTGFNQPQHF
TRBV6-1	NA	CASMGWNTEAFF
TRBV6-2/TRBV6-3	NA	CASGPSGTGSPLHF
TRBV20-1	many	CSAPDLNYGYTF
TRBV19	few	CASSIQDWGELFF
TRBV11-2	many	CASSLEQFEETQYF
TRBV27	many	CASSLSWDGDQPQHF
TRBV28	many	CASSSDDRLNTEAFF
TRBV27	many	CASSYLPPGRNYGYTF
TRBV5-1	many	CASSLSTGDNSPLHF
TRBV28	many	CASSQTGGFGYGYTF
TRBV6-5	many	CASSFREAYEQYF
TRBV7-8	NA	CASSYPTTGPNYNEQFF
TRBV20-1	many	CSASLTPAYRGAETQYF
TRBV28	many	CASTPLLGQPQHF